This section outlines one T cell receptor beta chain sequence together with its context. Relative to the germline gene, one junction end is altered; a read error may explain this. TCRdb re-processed the PCR reads through MiXCR. The sample lists approximately 14,000 clones, around a third occurring once. Patients had received no treatment of any kind before thyroid surgery. The source of the sample is a study of metastatic and nonmetastatic thyroid tumors. CDR3 length equals 14 residues. CDR1 is MNHEY and CDR2 is SVGEGT in the germline V gene. This chain links TRBV6-2 or TRBV6-3 with TRBJ2-3; D is ambiguous. Sequencing used tumor tissue. The TCR comes from a male donor with papillary thyroid cancer or a benign thyroid nodule (not recorded which). Some clones in this sample may be carry-over from other donors' samples. For the CDR3, the DNA is TGTGCCAGCAGGACGGCTATCGGCACAGATACGCAGTACTTT. Translated, it gives CASRTAIGTDTQYF.